These T cell receptor beta chains were read from a single sample in a study of control samples from healthy donors and cancer patients. The protocol was immunoSEQ multiplex PCR, while the TCRdb copy is restricted to in-frame clones and leaves out a portion. Of about 130,000 clones in the sample, roughly 90% are singletons; the top ten hold around 1.7%. The specimen was blood. These TCRs come from a man aged 18 to 30 in good health. The CDR3 runs from the conserved cysteine through the conserved F or W. Fields, in order: J gene, clone size, D gene, V gene, CDR3 DNA, CDR3 protein. D genes are given only for firm matches. Rows give clone size only sometimes, using once, few, many, or a class for an expanded clone.

j_gene: TRBJ2-3; abundance: .; d_gene: .; v_gene: TRBV24-1; CDR3nt: TGTGCCACCAAGGCAGTAAGCACAGATACGCAGTATTTT; CDR3aa: CATKAVSTDTQYF
j_gene: TRBJ2-7; abundance: .; d_gene: .; v_gene: TRBV19; CDR3nt: TGTGCCAGTAGTACCGGACTGAACGAATACGAGCAGTACTTC; CDR3aa: CASSTGLNEYEQYF
j_gene: TRBJ1-2; abundance: .; d_gene: .; v_gene: TRBV5-1; CDR3nt: TGCGCCAGCAGCTTGGGGATTAGGGGCTACACCTTC; CDR3aa: CASSLGIRGYTF
j_gene: TRBJ2-5; abundance: .; d_gene: .; v_gene: TRBV12-3/TRBV12-4; CDR3nt: TGTGCCAGCACCACGGCCGGTGGAGAGACCCAGTACTTC; CDR3aa: CASTTAGGETQYF
j_gene: TRBJ1-1; abundance: .; d_gene: .; v_gene: TRBV29-1; CDR3nt: TGCAGCCTGCTCTCAAGAGCTTTCTTT; CDR3aa: CSLLSRAFF
j_gene: TRBJ1-5; abundance: .; d_gene: TRBD1; v_gene: TRBV18; CDR3nt: TGTGCCAGCTCATCAGGGGGCGCAGGTCAGCCCCAGCATTTT; CDR3aa: CASSSGGAGQPQHF
j_gene: TRBJ2-7; abundance: .; d_gene: TRBD1; v_gene: TRBV15; CDR3nt: TGTGCCACCAGCAGAGTAGCAGGGGGATCCTACGAGCAGTACTTC; CDR3aa: CATSRVAGGSYEQYF
j_gene: TRBJ1-5; abundance: .; d_gene: .; v_gene: TRBV29-1; CDR3nt: TGCAGCGTGGGAACAGGGTACGGTCAGCCCCAGCATTTT; CDR3aa: CSVGTGYGQPQHF
j_gene: TRBJ2-2; abundance: .; d_gene: TRBD2; v_gene: TRBV6-5; CDR3nt: TGTGCCAGCGTAAGCGGGAAAAACGGGGAGCTGTTTTTT; CDR3aa: CASVSGKNGELFF
j_gene: TRBJ1-5; abundance: .; d_gene: .; v_gene: TRBV6-1; CDR3nt: TGTGCCAGCAGTTCCCGCGCGGACAGTAATCAGCCCCAGCATTTT; CDR3aa: CASSSRADSNQPQHF
j_gene: TRBJ2-5; abundance: .; d_gene: .; v_gene: TRBV5-1; CDR3nt: TGCGCCAGCAGCGCGGGGCGGGAGACCCAGTACTTC; CDR3aa: CASSAGRETQYF
j_gene: TRBJ2-7; abundance: .; d_gene: TRBD1; v_gene: TRBV19; CDR3nt: TGTGCCAGTAGTCTACGGACAGGGGGCAACGAGCAGTACTTC; CDR3aa: CASSLRTGGNEQYF
j_gene: TRBJ2-1; abundance: .; d_gene: TRBD2; v_gene: TRBV9; CDR3nt: TGTGCCAGCACCCCGGGACTAGCGGGAAAAAATGAGCAGTTCTTC; CDR3aa: CASTPGLAGKNEQFF
j_gene: TRBJ1-4; abundance: .; d_gene: .; v_gene: TRBV12-5; CDR3nt: TGTGCTAGTGGTTCCTTGACAGAAACAGTCGAAAAACTGTTTTTT; CDR3aa: CASGSLTETVEKLFF
j_gene: TRBJ2-7; abundance: .; d_gene: .; v_gene: TRBV7-3; CDR3nt: TGTGCCAGCAGCTTAACGGCAACGGGAGAGTACGAGCAGTACTTC; CDR3aa: CASSLTATGEYEQYF
j_gene: TRBJ1-1; abundance: .; d_gene: .; v_gene: TRBV27; CDR3nt: TGTGCCAGCAGTTTGAACCAGAACACTGAAGCTTTCTTT; CDR3aa: CASSLNQNTEAFF
j_gene: TRBJ1-1; abundance: .; d_gene: .; v_gene: TRBV5-1; CDR3nt: TGCGCCAGCAGCGCTGGCCCTCTGGCGGAAGCTTTCTTT; CDR3aa: CASSAGPLAEAFF
j_gene: TRBJ2-1; abundance: .; d_gene: .; v_gene: TRBV19; CDR3nt: TGTGCCAGTAGTATCTTCCGGGACAATGAGCAGTTCTTC; CDR3aa: CASSIFRDNEQFF
j_gene: TRBJ2-7; abundance: .; d_gene: .; v_gene: TRBV6-2/TRBV6-3; CDR3nt: TGTGCCAGCAGTTACTTACCAGACCAACCTCCGGGGGAGCAGTACTTC; CDR3aa: CASSYLPDQPPGEQYF
j_gene: TRBJ1-5; abundance: .; d_gene: .; v_gene: TRBV28; CDR3nt: TGTGCCAGCAGTTTATCGCAGGGAACTGATCAGCCCCAGCATTTT; CDR3aa: CASSLSQGTDQPQHF
j_gene: TRBJ2-7; abundance: .; d_gene: .; v_gene: TRBV7-3; CDR3nt: TGTGCCAGCGAGGGCCTTACCTACGAGCAGTACTTC; CDR3aa: CASEGLTYEQYF
j_gene: TRBJ2-3; abundance: .; d_gene: .; v_gene: TRBV5-4; CDR3nt: TGTGCCAGCAGCTTGTTATCCTTGGGTCCCACAGATACGCAGTATTTT; CDR3aa: CASSLLSLGPTDTQYF
j_gene: TRBJ2-3; abundance: .; d_gene: .; v_gene: TRBV5-6; CDR3nt: TGTGCCAGCAGCTTGGGGCCTCTACGGGGGTACTTT; CDR3aa: CASSLGPLRGYF
j_gene: TRBJ2-3; abundance: once; d_gene: TRBD2; v_gene: TRBV6-6; CDR3nt: TGTGCCAGCAGCAAAGCGGGATCGACAGATACGCAGTATTTT; CDR3aa: CASSKAGSTDTQYF
j_gene: TRBJ1-1; abundance: .; d_gene: .; v_gene: TRBV6-5; CDR3nt: TGTGCCAGCAGTTACTCTGGCCCGCGCGGTGAAGCTTTCTTT; CDR3aa: CASSYSGPRGEAFF
j_gene: TRBJ1-4; abundance: .; d_gene: .; v_gene: TRBV3-1/TRBV3-2; CDR3nt: TGTGCCAGCAGCCCCCGCAGGGATACTAATGAAAAACTGTTTTTT; CDR3aa: CASSPRRDTNEKLFF
j_gene: TRBJ2-7; abundance: .; d_gene: .; v_gene: TRBV24-1; CDR3nt: TGTGCCACCAGTCCCGGTTTGGCAGTTTACGAGCAGTACTTC; CDR3aa: CATSPGLAVYEQYF
j_gene: TRBJ1-4; abundance: once; d_gene: TRBD1; v_gene: TRBV9; CDR3nt: TGTGCCAGCAGTCGACAGGGGCCTAATGAAAAACTGTTTTTT; CDR3aa: CASSRQGPNEKLFF
j_gene: TRBJ2-3; abundance: .; d_gene: TRBD2; v_gene: TRBV30; CDR3nt: TGTGCCTGGAGTGTTAGGTCCGGGAGGGACTTAGATACGCAGTATTTT; CDR3aa: CAWSVRSGRDLDTQYF
j_gene: TRBJ1-4; abundance: once; d_gene: TRBD1; v_gene: TRBV5-1; CDR3nt: TGCGCCAGCAGCCTGGGGACAGGGCGAGGGGAAAAACTGTTTTTT; CDR3aa: CASSLGTGRGEKLFF
j_gene: TRBJ1-1; abundance: .; d_gene: TRBD1; v_gene: TRBV6-5; CDR3nt: TGTGCCAGCAGTCCCCGGGACAGGGGTAACACTGAAGCTTTCTTT; CDR3aa: CASSPRDRGNTEAFF
j_gene: TRBJ2-2; abundance: .; d_gene: .; v_gene: TRBV5-1; CDR3nt: TGCGCCAGCAGCCAAAAAGGAGGAGGAAGGACCGGGGAGCTGTTTTTT; CDR3aa: CASSQKGGGRTGELFF
j_gene: TRBJ1-1; abundance: .; d_gene: TRBD1; v_gene: TRBV2; CDR3nt: TGTGCCAGCAGTGATTTCGGCAGGGGGAAAACTGAAGCTTTCTTT; CDR3aa: CASSDFGRGKTEAFF
j_gene: TRBJ1-1; abundance: .; d_gene: .; v_gene: TRBV19; CDR3nt: TGTGCCACCTCTCAGGACGGGAACACTGAAGCTTTCTTT; CDR3aa: CATSQDGNTEAFF
j_gene: TRBJ1-6; abundance: .; d_gene: .; v_gene: TRBV6-5; CDR3nt: TGTGCCAGCAGTTACGGAGGGTCAGGGTATTCACCCCTCCACTTT; CDR3aa: CASSYGGSGYSPLHF
j_gene: TRBJ2-7; abundance: .; d_gene: TRBD1; v_gene: TRBV24-1; CDR3nt: TGTGCCACCAGTGATGCCAAGACAGGGTTGGGGTACGAGCAGTACTTC; CDR3aa: CATSDAKTGLGYEQYF
j_gene: TRBJ1-4; abundance: once; d_gene: .; v_gene: TRBV7-6; CDR3nt: TGTGCCAGCAGCTTAGATCCGGGGGACTTTGCAACTAATGAAAAACTGTTTTTT; CDR3aa: CASSLDPGDFATNEKLFF
j_gene: TRBJ1-2; abundance: .; d_gene: TRBD1; v_gene: TRBV5-1; CDR3nt: TGCGCCAGCAGCTTGAACAGGGGGCGATTTCTTTCAACTACTAACTATGGCTACACCTTC; CDR3aa: CASSLNRGRFLSTTNYGYTF
j_gene: TRBJ2-3; abundance: .; d_gene: TRBD2; v_gene: TRBV5-1; CDR3nt: TGCGCCAGCAGCTTGGAAGCGGGAGGGAAAGCAGATACGCAGTATTTT; CDR3aa: CASSLEAGGKADTQYF
j_gene: TRBJ2-4; abundance: .; d_gene: TRBD1; v_gene: TRBV11-2; CDR3nt: TGTGCCAGCAGCTTGGAGAGGACAGGGTCTTCTGGCATTCAGTACTTC; CDR3aa: CASSLERTGSSGIQYF
j_gene: TRBJ2-5; abundance: .; d_gene: TRBD2; v_gene: TRBV6-6; CDR3nt: TGTGCCAGCCGCCGGGGAGCGGGACCCCAAGAGACCCAGTACTTC; CDR3aa: CASRRGAGPQETQYF
j_gene: TRBJ2-7; abundance: .; d_gene: TRBD2; v_gene: TRBV11-2; CDR3nt: TGTGCCAGCAGCCAATTAGCGGGAGGGAGCAACGAGCAGTACTTC; CDR3aa: CASSQLAGGSNEQYF
j_gene: TRBJ2-1; abundance: .; d_gene: TRBD1; v_gene: TRBV5-1; CDR3nt: TGCGCCAGCAGCCTAGGGACAGGTTCCCTCAATGAGCAGTTCTTC; CDR3aa: CASSLGTGSLNEQFF
j_gene: TRBJ2-7; abundance: .; d_gene: .; v_gene: TRBV3-1/TRBV3-2; CDR3nt: TGTGCCAGCAGCTTACGGAAGTACGAGCAGTACTTC; CDR3aa: CASSLRKYEQYF
j_gene: TRBJ1-4; abundance: .; d_gene: .; v_gene: TRBV12-5; CDR3nt: TGTGCTAGTGCCCTGAGTCTGGGGGTTAATGAAAAACTGTTTTTT; CDR3aa: CASALSLGVNEKLFF
j_gene: TRBJ2-1; abundance: .; d_gene: .; v_gene: TRBV7-9; CDR3nt: TGTGCCAGCAGCTTAAGTTTTGGAGGGTTCGGTGAGCAGTTCTTC; CDR3aa: CASSLSFGGFGEQFF
j_gene: TRBJ1-6; abundance: once; d_gene: .; v_gene: TRBV28; CDR3nt: TGTGCCAGCAGTTCCTCGGTTGGGGGTCTTTATAATTCACCCCTCCACTTT; CDR3aa: CASSSSVGGLYNSPLHF
j_gene: TRBJ1-4; abundance: .; d_gene: .; v_gene: TRBV6-6; CDR3nt: TGTGCCAGCAGTACCGGGGGGGCTAATGAAAAACTGTTTTTT; CDR3aa: CASSTGGANEKLFF
j_gene: TRBJ1-2; abundance: few; d_gene: TRBD1; v_gene: TRBV7-2; CDR3nt: TGTGCCAGCAGCCCGGGACAGGGGAACTATGGCTACACCTTC; CDR3aa: CASSPGQGNYGYTF
j_gene: TRBJ2-7; abundance: .; d_gene: TRBD2; v_gene: TRBV11-2; CDR3nt: TGTGCCAGCAGCTTAGGGGCTGGGACTAGTTCTCCATACGAGCAGTACTTC; CDR3aa: CASSLGAGTSSPYEQYF
j_gene: TRBJ1-2; abundance: few; d_gene: .; v_gene: TRBV6-4; CDR3nt: TGTGCCAGCAGTGACTCGGAGGGGAGCTATGGCTACACCTTC; CDR3aa: CASSDSEGSYGYTF